Listed here are 30 T cell receptor beta chains from one sample, sequenced in a study of cytomegalovirus exposure and HLA in healthy donors. The PCR employed 60 Vbeta primers together with 13 Jbeta primers. Profiling relied on immunoSEQ multiplex PCR, and the TCRdb table lists in-frame clones only, not all of them. Its table records roughly 40,000 clones. The specimen sequenced was PBMCs. These receptors were obtained from a male donor in good health and CMV-seronegative.

CDR3 sequence: CASSLNRGGTQYF. CDR3 in DNA: TGCGCCAGCTCCCTGAACAGGGGAGGTACGCAGTATTTT. The chain employs TRBV10-2 and TRBJ2-3, with TRBD1 as a possible D gene (7 bases). Per the germline V gene, CDR1 is WSHSY and CDR2 is SAAADI. The CDR3 is made up of 13 amino acids. V lost 8 bases and J 8 bases, leaving 17 bases between the germline ends.

The chain joins TRBV10-3 to TRBJ1-3; D unclear. The CDR3 is made up of 16 amino acids. V lost 0 bases and J lost 0, with 9 bases in between. Germline V gives CDR1 ENHRY, CDR2 SYGVKD. Here the CDR3 reads CAISESSGVSGNTIYF. In DNA form, the CDR3 reads TGTGCCATCAGTGAGTCTAGCGGAGTCTCTGGAAACACCATATATTTT.

The chain uses TRBV6-4 and TRBJ2-2; TRBD1 might be the D (6 bases). Germline V gene data show CDR1 as MRHNA and CDR2 as SNTAGT. This CDR3 is built from 13 residues. V dropped 8 bases and J dropped 6 bases, with 13 bases sitting between them. This CDR3 reads CASRRGSSGELFF. For the CDR3, the DNA is TGTGCCAGCCGAAGGGGGTCATCCGGGGAGCTGTTTTTT.

The V gene is TRBV7-6, the J gene TRBJ1-1; 10 nucleotides align to TRBD1. After removal of 5 bases from V and 4 bases from J, the junction contained 7 bases not matched to a gene. The V gene's germline CDR1 is SGHVS and CDR2 FNYEAQ. The CDR3 runs 15 residues. CDR3: CASSVTGGAGTEAFF. The CDR3, as DNA: TGTGCCAGCAGCGTGACAGGGGGCGCGGGCACTGAAGCTTTCTTT.

The genes are TRBV5-6 and TRBJ1-2, with D hard to call. The germline gives CDR1 SGHDT, CDR2 YYEEEE. The CDR3 consists of 16 residues. The V end was cut by 2 bases, the J end by 0 bases, with 14 bases between. CDR3 residues: CASSLIGESTNYGYTF. CDR3 DNA: TGTGCCAGCAGCTTAATCGGGGAATCTACTAACTATGGCTACACCTTC.

V is TRBV5-1 and J is TRBJ2-1; 8 bases match TRBD2. The CDR3 is 13 residues long. Losses at the gene ends were 4 bases for V and 6 bases for J; bases not matched to a gene: 3. The V gene's germline CDR1 is SGHRS and CDR2 YFSETQ. CDR3 in DNA: TGCGCCAGCAGCCAAACTAGCGGCAATGAGCAGTTCTTC. It is translated as CASSQTSGNEQFF.

V usage is TRBV9 and J usage is TRBJ1-1; no clear D. The germline V and J ends were trimmed by 0 bases and 5 bases, with 8 bases remaining between them. CDR1 and CDR2 (germline): SGDLS, YYNGEE. This CDR3 is built from 13 residues. DNA for the CDR3: TGTGCCAGCAGCGTAGAGGTACAGACTGAAGCTTTCTTT. The encoded protein is CASSVEVQTEAFF.

A word on this clone: Other nucleotide sequences in the sample specify the same CDR3. The rearrangement links TRBV7-3 to TRBJ2-1, with 9 bases identical to TRBD2. J gave up 7 bases and V 2 bases, and 6 bases lay outside the gene matches. CDR1 is SGHTA and CDR2 is FQGTGA in the germline V gene. The CDR3 length is 15 residues. The CDR3 DNA follows: TGTGCCAGCAGCTTAGGGTTAGCGGGAGTGAATGAGCAGTTCTTC. This translates into CASSLGLAGVNEQFF.

V usage is TRBV13 and J usage is TRBJ2-3, with D maybe TRBD1 (6 bases). Trimming shortened V by 10 bases and J by 0 bases, and 29 bases separated the two germline ends. The CDR3 length is 19 residues. Per germline, CDR1 PRHDT and CDR2 FYEKMQ (reference sequence). Here the CDR3 reads CATTANAGTPVTSTDTQYF. DNA of the CDR3: TGTGCCACCACCGCCAACGCCGGGACACCGGTGACTAGCACAGATACGCAGTATTTT.

The CDR3 loop reads CASSLDSTGWCEQYF. The CDR3 region has the DNA TGCGCCAGCAGCTTGGATTCGACGGGGTGGTGCGAGCAGTACTTC. The chain is built from TRBV5-1 and TRBJ2-7; D may be TRBD2 (5 bases). The CDR3 length is 15 residues. The germline V and J ends were trimmed by 0 bases and 6 bases, with 16 bases remaining between them. Germline V gene lookup returns CDR1 SGHRS and CDR2 YFSETQ.

This rearrangement joins TRBV21-1 to TRBJ2-2; the tabulated D call, TRBD2, remains unverified against the DNA. TRBV21-1 is classified as a pseudogene. The CDR3 length is 13 residues. The CDR3 here is CATGTPNTGELFF. Here the CDR3 DNA reads TGTGCCACCGGGACTCCGAACACCGGGGAGCTGTTTTTT.

V usage is TRBV7-6 and J usage is TRBJ2-7, with 11 nucleotides matching TRBD2. The CDR3 sequence is 15 residues long. Germline V gene sequence: CDR1 SGHVS, CDR2 FNYEAQ. The V gene end was trimmed by 5 bases and the J gene end by 2 bases; junction bases not matched to a gene: 5. The CDR3 nucleotides are TGTGCCAGCAGCATTTCTAGCGGGGGGACCTACGAGCAGTACTTC. Protein sequence: CASSISSGGTYEQYF.

The gene calls are TRBV2 and TRBJ1-1; D uncertain. The CDR3 spans 13 residues. The germline V and J ends were trimmed by 6 bases and 1 base, with 9 bases remaining between them. CDR1 and CDR2 (germline): SNHLY, FYNNEI. The CDR3 region is CASRGEKNTEAFF. The CDR3, as DNA: TGTGCCAGCAGGGGCGAGAAGAACACTGAAGCTTTCTTT. The full variable domain, in which reference TRBV2 and TRBJ1-1 provide the parts outside the CDR3, is EPEVTQTPSHQVTQMGQEVILRCVPISNHLYFYWYRQILGQKVEFLVSFYNNEISEKSEIFDDQFSVERPDGSNFTLKIRSTKLEDSAMYFCASRGEKNTEAFFGQGTRLTVV.

This rearrangement joins TRBV14 to TRBJ2-1, with D maybe TRBD2 (6 bases). This CDR3 is 14 amino acids long. The germline V gene encodes CDR1 SGHDN and CDR2 FVKESK. Trimming left V 1 base short and J 6 bases short, with 10 bases between. The CDR3: CASSQGLATNEQFF. CDR3 coding DNA: TGTGCCAGCAGCCAAGGGCTAGCGACCAATGAGCAGTTCTTC.

V usage is TRBV6-1 and J usage is TRBJ2-2; 7 bases line up with TRBD1. The CDR3 runs to 13 residues. Looked up from germline, CDR1 is MNHNS and CDR2 is SASEGT. V was pared by 6 bases and J by 6 bases, with 4 bases of the junction left unmatched. CDR3 DNA sequence: TGTGCCAGCAGACTGACAGGGCCCGGGGAGCTGTTTTTT. Its protein is CASRLTGPGELFF.

This chain uses TRBV7-9 with TRBJ2-7, with a possible D match to TRBD2 (6 bases). This CDR3 is 13 amino acids long. CDR1 is SEHNR, CDR2 FQNEAQ, per germline (reference sequence). V was trimmed by 5 bases and J by 3 bases, leaving 11 bases between them. DNA for the CDR3: TGTGCCAGCAGCCCGGAGGGAAACTACGAGCAGTACTTC. This encodes CASSPEGNYEQYF.

The V gene is TRBV9, the J gene TRBJ2-2; no definite D call. V was cut by 4 bases and J by 2 bases, with 9 bases left in between. The CDR3 contains 14 residues. The germline gives CDR1 SGDLS, CDR2 YYNGEE. In nucleotides, the CDR3 is TGTGCCAGCAGCCCAGTCTTTAACACCGGGGAGCTGTTTTTT. Its protein is CASSPVFNTGELFF.

This rearrangement joins TRBV4-3 to TRBJ2-2, with 9 positions matching TRBD1. CDR1 and CDR2 (germline): LGHNA, YSLEER. The CDR3 loop spans 16 amino acids. V was clipped by 6 bases and J by 3 bases; unmatched bases: 8. As DNA, the CDR3 is TGCGCCAGCAGGTCTACAGGGGGCGGGTACACCGGGGAGCTGTTTTTT. Translating gives CASRSTGGGYTGELFF.

This rearrangement joins TRBV6-6 to TRBJ2-3; 9 bases are shared with TRBD1. CDR3 length: 16 residues. The junction had 8 bases not matched to a gene; V was cut back by 6 bases and J by 1 base. Germline loops: CDR1 MNHNY, CDR2 SVGAGI (reference sequence). The CDR3 spells CASSLQGALGTDTQYF. DNA for the CDR3: TGTGCCAGCAGCCTACAGGGGGCATTGGGCACAGATACGCAGTATTTT.

V gene TRBV7-3 combines with J gene TRBJ2-2, with 11 bases lining up with TRBD2. V trimming: 5 bases; J trimming: 0 bases; junction bases outside the gene matches: 2. Germline values: CDR1 SGHTA, CDR2 FQGTGA. The CDR3 is made up of 16 amino acids. In nucleotides, the CDR3 is TGTGCCAGCAGCCAGACTAGCGGGGCGAACACCGGGGAGCTGTTTTTT. Protein product: CASSQTSGANTGELFF.

This chain uses TRBV7-9 with TRBJ2-7; 15 nucleotides agree with TRBD2. V dropped 2 bases and J dropped 6; count of bases not matched to a gene: 2. The CDR3 consists of 15 residues. Per germline, CDR1 SEHNR and CDR2 FQNEAQ (reference sequence). The CDR3 sequence is CASSLPGLAGGEQYF. The CDR3 coding sequence is TGTGCCAGCAGCTTACCGGGACTAGCGGGAGGCGAGCAGTACTTC.

As to this clone: The junction departs from germline at one end; a sequencing error may be responsible. The chain carries TRBV5-4 and TRBJ2-7; TRBD2 is a possible D gene (5 bases). Germline V gives CDR1 SGHNT, CDR2 YYREEE (reference sequence). The CDR3 totals 16 residues. In DNA form, the CDR3 reads TGTGCCAGCAGCTTATTTCTCGGCGCGGGCCGAGATTTTCAGGACTTC. It yields the protein CASSLFLGAGRDFQDF.

The chain carries TRBV4-1 and TRBJ2-7; 10 bases align to TRBD2. Per the germline V gene, CDR1 is MGHRA and CDR2 is YSYEKL. CDR3 length: 16 residues. Unmatched junction bases numbered 8, after V lost 4 bases and J lost 2 bases. CDR3 in amino acids: CASSLGAGGQAYEQYF. The CDR3 nucleotides are TGCGCCAGCAGCCTAGGAGCGGGAGGGCAGGCCTACGAGCAGTACTTC.

V is TRBV30 and J is TRBJ2-5, with a possible D match to TRBD1 (6 bases). The CDR3 runs to 14 residues. CDR1 is GTSNPN and CDR2 is SVGIG in the germline V gene (reference sequence). V was trimmed by 3 bases and J by 5 bases, leaving 16 bases between them. CDR3 nucleotides: TGTGCCTGGAGCCACACGGACAGATGGGAGACCCAGTACTTC. It translates to CAWSHTDRWETQYF.

The CDR3: CASSVSGRYEETQYF. As DNA, the CDR3 is TGCGCCAGCAGCGTGAGCGGGAGATACGAAGAGACCCAGTACTTC. This chain joins TRBV5-1 and TRBJ2-5, with 8 bases fitting TRBD2. The CDR3 has 15 amino acids. Germline lookup yields CDR1 SGHRS and CDR2 YFSETQ. V shed 4 bases, J shed 3 bases, and the junction held 8 bases outside the gene matches.

The rearrangement uses TRBV7-3 and TRBJ2-3; 9 positions agree with TRBD2. CDR3 length: 17 amino acids. The junction had 12 bases not matched to a gene; V was cut back by 1 base and J by 7 bases. The germline CDR1 and CDR2 sequences are SGHTA and FQGTGA. The CDR3, as DNA: TGTGCCAGCAGCTTAAACCGGCTAGCGGGGAGGGTAAATACGCAGTATTTT. Protein product: CASSLNRLAGRVNTQYF.

This chain connects TRBV6-1 to TRBJ1-5; D might be TRBD1 (5 bases). In germline, CDR1 is MNHNS, CDR2 SASEGT. V was cut by 6 bases and J by 8 bases, with 17 bases left in between. The CDR3 has 14 residues. The CDR3 loop reads CASSTGRGREPQHF. In DNA, the CDR3 is TGTGCCAGCAGCACCGGGAGGGGTCGAGAGCCCCAGCATTTT.

This sequence joins TRBV10-3 and TRBJ2-5, with 9 bases aligning to TRBD1. Trimming at V came to 6 bases and at J to 2 bases, leaving 7 bases not matched to a gene. Germline lookup yields CDR1 ENHRY and CDR2 SYGVKD. The CDR3 runs 15 residues. The CDR3 DNA is TGTGCCATCAGGGAGGGGACAGGGCGGCAAGAGACCCAGTACTTC. Protein: CAIREGTGRQETQYF.

This sequence joins TRBV7-2 and TRBJ2-3; tentatively, D is TRBD2 (6 bases). CDR3 length: 18 residues. CDR1 is SGHTA and CDR2 is FQGNSA in the germline V gene. V was pared by 3 bases and J by 4 bases, with 23 bases between. CDR3 sequence reads: CASSLAQVVAVASDTQYF. For the CDR3, the DNA is TGTGCCAGCAGCTTGGCCCAGGTGGTAGCGGTCGCTTCAGATACGCAGTATTTT.

V gene TRBV7-2 combines with J gene TRBJ2-7; 8 nucleotides line up with TRBD1. CDR1 and CDR2 (germline): SGHTA, FQGNSA. V shed 5 bases and J 3 bases; nucleotides not matched to a gene: 9. This CDR3 spans 15 amino acids. The CDR3 DNA reads as TGTGCCAGCAGCCTCGACAGGGGACGTTACTACGAGCAGTACTTC. It specifies CASSLDRGRYYEQYF.